The 5 T cell receptor beta chains given below trace back to one sample, sequenced in a study of CD8 T cells in ankylosing spondylitis. Their antigens remain unidentified. Study conclusions and caveats: There was a TCR beta motif, made of several highly homologous variants, that appeared characteristic of ankylosing spondylitis blood.

TCRdb ran MiXCR on the 5' RACE reads and lists one entry per CDR3 protein. The sample lists under 250,000 distinct CDR3 sequences, 7.3% occurring once. The sequenced sample was blood, either unsorted or a sorted T cell fraction (not recorded which). Every receptor here comes from a male donor with ankylosing spondylitis.

The V and J genes are TRBV6-2 or TRBV6-3 and TRBJ2-1; no clear D. Germline V lookup: CDR1 MNHEY, CDR2 SVGEGT. This CDR3 has 16 residues. Trimming took 0 bases from V and 3 from J, leaving 12 bases between them. The CDR3 loop reads CASSYSIRVGYNEQFF. CDR3 DNA: TGTGCCAGCAGTTACTCGATTAGGGTGGGCTACAATGAGCAGTTCTTC.

This clonotype has ten or more counts. This chain uses TRBV2 with TRBJ1-1; a possible D gene is TRBD1 (5 bases). V was pared by 7 bases and J by 1 base, with 10 bases between. CDR3 size: 13 residues. Germline lookup yields CDR1 SNHLY and CDR2 FYNNEI. CDR3 amino acids: CASKLGQNTEAFF. DNA for the CDR3: TGTGCCAGCAAGCTGGGGCAGAACACTGAAGCTTTCTTT.

In its sample, this clonotype was seen many times. The V gene is TRBV14, the J gene TRBJ1-1; a possible D gene is TRBD1 (5 bases). CDR1 is SGHDN and CDR2 is FVKESK in the germline V gene. The V gene lost 0 bases and the J gene lost 1 base, with 9 bases spanning the gap. There are 15 residues in the CDR3. The CDR3 spells CASSQDWGRNTEAFF. CDR3 coding DNA: TGTGCCAGCAGCCAAGACTGGGGACGGAACACTGAAGCTTTCTTT.

Turning to this clonotype: This could be a read error, since a much larger clone is one nucleotide away. The chain links TRBV29-1 to TRBJ2-3; no firm D call. The germline V gene encodes CDR1 SQVTM and CDR2 ANQGSEA. The CDR3 runs to 15 residues. Here the CDR3 reads CGVESPRPSTDTQYF. DNA of the CDR3: TGCGGCGTTGAAAGTCCCCGCCCAAGCACAGATACGCAGTATTTT.

This clonotype has a count of ten or more. This chain links TRBV28 with TRBJ2-3; D is ambiguous. This CDR3 has 15 amino acids. The V gene lost 3 bases and the J gene lost 1 base, with 11 bases spanning the gap. The germline gives CDR1 MDHEN, CDR2 SYDVKM. The CDR3 DNA reads TGTGCCAGCAGTTTTGGCTCAGGACGCACAGATACGCAGTATTTT. It is translated as CASSFGSGRTDTQYF.